This is a list of T cell receptor beta chains from one sample in a study of technical replicates of blood from several donors. The data were produced by immunoSEQ multiplex PCR, yet TCRdb's version contains in-frame clones alone and is incomplete. Of 75,000 to 85,000 clones listed, over 75% were seen once; the top ten hold about 4%. Sequencing was performed on PBMCs. The origin of the receptors is a human donor in good health. Some clones in this sample may be carry-over from other donors' samples. Both conserved end residues are trimmed from each CDR3. Fields, in order: J gene, V gene, CDR3 protein.

TRBJ1-6 | TRBV2 | ASSEFSGLVNSPLH
TRBJ2-7 | TRBV30 | AWGTGTAIYEQY
TRBJ1-6 | TRBV7-6 | ASSLRGSNSPLH
TRBJ1-1 | TRBV2 | ASRQRQTNTEAF
TRBJ1-1 | TRBV10-3 | ATRQGPNTEAF
TRBJ2-3 | TRBV7-3 | ASSLNSGSLDTQY
TRBJ1-6 | TRBV6-6 | ASTLRNSPLH
TRBJ1-5 | TRBV10-1 | ASSALARQGGNQPQH
TRBJ2-1 | TRBV27 | ASTWGGSGNEQF
TRBJ1-2 | TRBV4-2 | ASSRTDTPGYT
TRBJ2-7 | TRBV15 | ATSVRQGAGEQY
TRBJ2-2 | TRBV18 | ASSPRRETGELF
TRBJ2-7 | TRBV7-9 | ASSASQGIEQY
TRBJ1-2 | TRBV6-1 | ASSAEGGRAHGYT
TRBJ2-5 | TRBV7-9 | ASSLVAGGEY
TRBJ1-1 | TRBV7-8 | ASSLGFNTEAF